Following are 32 T cell receptor beta chains from one sample sequenced in a study of cytomegalovirus exposure and HLA in healthy donors (dated 2017 in TCRdb). Library method: the immunoSEQ multiplex PCR assay. For the multiplex PCR, a mixture combining 60 forward primers for TCR Vbeta segments and 13 reverse primers for TCR Jbeta segments was used. In TCRdb, the immuneACCESS table is reduced to in-frame sequences with V and J assigned. These tables do not hold every clone; where another copy was compared, an unresolved V gene accounts for under half, and the others remain unexplained. This sample holds approximately 130,000 clones; approximately 8.6% were observed only once. The biggest ten clones account for around 5.8% of the sample. The sample consisted of PBMCs. The source of these receptors is a woman aged 40 to 50 in good health and CMV-seropositive.

This clone was detected a few times. The chain employs TRBV18 and TRBJ1-5; no reliable D call. Trimming shortened V by 3 bases and J by 6 bases, and 9 bases separated the two germline ends. The CDR3 runs 13 residues. Germline V gives CDR1 KGHSH, CDR2 LQKENI. Here the CDR3 DNA reads TGTGCCAGCTCACCGGGCCTAACTCAGCCCCAGCATTTT. The encoded protein is CASSPGLTQPQHF.

This clone was observed many times. This chain links TRBV25-1 with TRBJ2-5; no firm D call. V was shortened by 7 bases and J by 5 bases, with 14 bases between the two germline ends. CDR3 length equals 13 residues. CDR1 is MGHDK, CDR2 SYGVNS, per germline. Here the CDR3 DNA reads TGTGCCAGCATGCCCTGGGCTCCCGAGACCCAGTACTTC. It yields the protein CASMPWAPETQYF.

J is TRBJ1-1 and V is TRBV9; TRBD1 aligns across 7 bases. Looked up from germline, CDR1 is SGDLS and CDR2 is YYNGEE. This CDR3 is 13 amino acids long. V gave up 2 bases and J gave up 6 bases; unmatched junction bases: 4. The CDR3 loop reads CASSVWTGPEAFF. The DNA of the CDR3 is TGTGCCAGCAGCGTTTGGACAGGCCCTGAAGCTTTCTTT.

This rearrangement joins TRBV30 to TRBJ2-1; 10 bases match TRBD2. The CDR3 runs to 14 residues. V shed 3 bases and J 10 bases; nucleotides not matched to a gene: 9. CDR1 is GTSNPN and CDR2 is SVGIG in the germline V gene (reference sequence). CDR3 sequence (DNA): TGTGCCTGGAGGGGCCAGCGGGGGGGCCGGGAGCAGTTCTTC. Translated, it gives CAWRGQRGGREQFF.

This clone was found a few times. The chain couples TRBV7-9 to TRBJ1-1; perhaps TRBD1 as D (6 bases). V was shortened by 3 bases and J by 5 bases, with 16 bases between the two germline ends. Germline V gene data show CDR1 as SEHNR and CDR2 as FQNEAQ (reference sequence). The CDR3 extends over 15 amino acids. The CDR3 coding sequence is TGTGCCAGCAGCTTTCGAGGTGGGGGCGGAACTGAAGCTTTCTTT. Translating it yields CASSFRGGGGTEAFF.

This clone was counted a few times. The chain uses TRBV5-1 and TRBJ2-1; D call uncertain. The CDR3 length is 13 residues. CDR1 is SGHRS and CDR2 is YFSETQ in the germline V gene. V was cut by 2 bases and J by 3 bases, with 6 bases left in between. The CDR3, as DNA: TGCGCCAGCAGCTTAGCCAACTACAATGAGCAGTTCTTC. Its protein product is CASSLANYNEQFF.

The chain is built from TRBV30 and TRBJ1-1; tentatively, D is TRBD1 (5 bases). Germline V gene data show CDR1 as GTSNPN and CDR2 as SVGIG (reference sequence). Trimming pared 0 bases from V and 1 base from J, leaving 6 bases between. The CDR3 is 13 residues long. The CDR3 region is CAWSVGENTEAFF. CDR3 DNA: TGTGCCTGGAGTGTAGGGGAGAACACTGAAGCTTTCTTT.

The V call is TRBV7-9, the J call TRBJ2-4; D is possibly TRBD2 (5 bases). CDR3 length equals 13 residues. The ends were cut back, 7 bases at V and 8 bases at J, with 15 bases in the middle. The germline V gene encodes CDR1 SEHNR and CDR2 FQNEAQ (reference sequence). CDR3 in DNA: TGTGCCAGCATCGCCCCGGACTCACACATTCAGTACTTC. It translates to CASIAPDSHIQYF.

This clone has a handful of counts. V and J are TRBV4-2 and TRBJ1-3, with TRBD1 as a possible D gene (6 bases). Per germline, CDR1 LGHNA and CDR2 YNFKEQ. The CDR3 length is 16 residues. V lost 0 bases and J 0 bases, leaving 9 bases between the germline ends. The chain's CDR3 is CASSQDRQVSGNTIYF. The DNA for the CDR3 is TGTGCCAGCAGCCAAGATAGACAGGTCTCTGGAAACACCATATATTTT.

The chain recombines TRBV19 with TRBJ1-5, with TRBD1 matching over 8 bases. Germline V lookup: CDR1 LNHDA, CDR2 SQIVND (reference sequence). The V segment lost 5 bases and the J segment 7 bases; nucleotides outside the gene matches: 4. The CDR3 totals 13 residues. Here the CDR3 reads CASSQSGGQPQHF. The CDR3 DNA sequence: TGTGCCAGTAGTCAATCAGGGGGCCAGCCCCAGCATTTT.

V gene TRBV5-1 combines with J gene TRBJ1-1; D is ambiguous. Germline CDR1 SGHRS, CDR2 YFSETQ. This CDR3 comprises 12 residues. Trimming took off 0 bases at V and 4 bases at J, with 4 bases between the two ends. CDR3 nucleotide sequence: TGCGCCAGCAGCTTGGCATCCACTGAAGCTTTCTTT. The encoded protein is CASSLASTEAFF. The full variable domain, completed using reference TRBV5-1 and TRBJ1-1, is KAGVTQTPRYLIKTRGQQVTLSCSPISGHRSVSWYQQTPGQGLQFLFEYFSETQRNKGNFPGRFSGRQFSNSRSEMNVSTLELGDSALYLCASSLASTEAFFGQGTRLTVV.

The genes are TRBV2 and TRBJ2-4, with 10 nucleotides matching TRBD1. The CDR3 runs to 15 residues. J gave up 5 bases and V 5 bases, and 6 bases lay outside the gene matches. Germline V gives CDR1 SNHLY, CDR2 FYNNEI. CDR3 in DNA: TGTGCCAGCAGTTACCCCGGGACAGGGGAAAACATTCAGTACTTC. This encodes CASSYPGTGENIQYF.

This clone was seen many times. This rearrangement joins TRBV6-1 to TRBJ2-7, with 11 bases that match TRBD2. There are 15 residues in the CDR3. Looked up from germline, CDR1 is MNHNS and CDR2 is SASEGT. V was pared by 2 bases and J by 0 bases, with 0 bases of the junction left unmatched. For the CDR3, the DNA is TGTGCCAGCAGTGAACTAGCGGGGGGCTCCTACGAGCAGTACTTC. Its translation: CASSELAGGSYEQYF.

Ten or more counts support this clone. The chain employs TRBV25-1 and TRBJ2-7; TRBD1 aligns across 8 bases. In germline, CDR1 is MGHDK, CDR2 SYGVNS. This CDR3 contains 13 residues. V lost 7 bases, J lost 3 bases, and 5 bases stayed unmatched. The CDR3 region has the DNA TGTGCCAGCACCCCAGGGGGCCTCTACGAGCAGTACTTC. The encoded protein is CASTPGGLYEQYF.

Here the CDR3 reads CASSPDRGFVNTQYF. CDR3 coding DNA: TGCGCCAGCAGCCCCGACAGGGGGTTCGTAAATACGCAGTATTTT. The chain has TRBV5-1 and TRBJ2-3; 9 nucleotides agree with TRBD1. Looked up from germline, CDR1 is SGHRS and CDR2 is YFSETQ. The V gene end was trimmed by 4 bases and the J gene end by 7 bases; junction bases not matched to a gene: 10. The CDR3 runs 15 residues.

CDR3 DNA: TGTGCCAGCAGCCCTGGTCGCGTCGGTGGCTACACCTTC. Protein sequence: CASSPGRVGGYTF. V is TRBV28 and J is TRBJ1-2; D not resolved. Trimming took off 6 bases at V and 7 bases at J, with 15 bases between the two ends. From germline, CDR1 is MDHEN and CDR2 SYDVKM. This CDR3 has 13 residues.

About this clone: The sample holds other DNA sequences that translate to the same CDR3. V and J are TRBV2 and TRBJ1-2; TRBD1 is a possible D gene (5 bases). The CDR3 sequence is 13 residues long. The germline V gene encodes CDR1 SNHLY and CDR2 FYNNEI. V lost 3 bases and J lost 1, with 6 bases in between. The CDR3 nucleotides read TGTGCCAGCAGTGAGGGGGGTAACTATGGCTACACCTTC. Translating it yields CASSEGGNYGYTF. Variable domain in full (rest from reference TRBV2 and TRBJ1-2): EPEVTQTPSHQVTQMGQEVILRCVPISNHLYFYWYRQILGQKVEFLVSFYNNEISEKSEIFDDQFSVERPDGSNFTLKIRSTKLEDSAMYFCASSEGGNYGYTFGSGTRLTVV.

The chain employs TRBV18 and TRBJ1-2, with 7 bases fitting TRBD1. The germline V gene has CDR1 KGHSH and CDR2 LQKENI. The CDR3 spans 15 residues. V trimming: 2 bases; J trimming: 7 bases; junction bases outside the gene matches: 10. The CDR3 loop is CASSPSETGRVGYTF. In DNA, the CDR3 is TGTGCCAGCTCACCATCTGAGACAGGGAGAGTTGGCTACACCTTC.

This rearrangement joins TRBV19 to TRBJ1-5, with D unresolved. Trimming stripped 5 bases from V and 9 bases from J, with 14 bases between. Looked up from germline, CDR1 is LNHDA and CDR2 is SQIVND (reference sequence). The CDR3 sequence is 13 residues long. The CDR3 DNA follows: TGTGCCAGTAGTGACTCACATAGCCTGCCCCAGCATTTT. It specifies CASSDSHSLPQHF.

The chain couples TRBV6-5 to TRBJ2-7; TRBD1 aligns across 8 bases. This CDR3 spans 15 amino acids. Germline CDR1 is MNHEY and CDR2 is SVGAGI. V was pared by 6 bases and J by 4 bases, with 11 bases of the junction left unmatched. In DNA form, the CDR3 reads TGTGCCAGCAGCTCCCCCTCTCAGGGGGCTTACGAGCAGTACTTC. Protein product: CASSSPSQGAYEQYF.

The sample holds many counts of this clone. The rearrangement links TRBV10-3 to TRBJ1-1; D call uncertain. Germline V gene sequence: CDR1 ENHRY, CDR2 SYGVKD. The germline V and J ends were trimmed by 2 bases and 4 bases, with 11 bases remaining between them. CDR3 length: 14 residues. CDR3 sequence: CAISEALEVTEAFF. In nucleotides, the CDR3 is TGTGCCATCAGTGAGGCCTTGGAGGTCACTGAAGCTTTCTTT.

This clone was counted a few times. V and J are TRBV18 and TRBJ1-2; 8 bases agree with TRBD1. CDR1 KGHSH and CDR2 LQKENI come from the germline V gene. Trimming at V came to 3 bases and at J to 6 bases, leaving 6 bases not matched to a gene. This CDR3 is built from 14 residues. In DNA form, the CDR3 reads TGTGCCAGCTCACCCCTAGGGACAGGTGATGGCTACACCTTC. It encodes CASSPLGTGDGYTF.

This clone was recorded a few times. The chain carries TRBV5-4 and TRBJ2-2, with D perhaps matching TRBD1 (6 bases). This CDR3 region has 16 residues. Trimming stripped 4 bases from V and 4 bases from J, with 17 bases between. CDR1 is SGHNT, CDR2 YYREEE, per germline (reference sequence). This chain's CDR3 is CASSMPRTASTGELFF. DNA for the CDR3: TGTGCCAGCAGCATGCCTCGGACAGCCAGCACCGGGGAGCTGTTTTTT.

This rearrangement joins TRBV7-9 to TRBJ1-1; TRBD1 might be the D (6 bases). This CDR3 has 16 amino acids. Germline loops: CDR1 SEHNR, CDR2 FQNEAQ (reference sequence). Trimming took 4 bases from V and 1 from J, leaving 16 bases between them. The CDR3 here is CASSSPGARQNTEAFF. The DNA for the CDR3 is TGTGCCAGCAGCTCTCCAGGGGCGAGGCAGAACACTGAAGCTTTCTTT.

The chain couples TRBV30 to TRBJ2-7, with 10 nucleotides matching TRBD1. Germline V gives CDR1 GTSNPN, CDR2 SVGIG (reference sequence). This CDR3 has 15 residues. The junction had 8 bases not matched to a gene; V was cut back by 0 bases and J by 6 bases. The CDR3 here is CAWSVPTGGLFEQYF. As DNA, the CDR3 is TGTGCCTGGAGTGTGCCGACAGGGGGCCTCTTCGAGCAGTACTTC.

This clone showed up just a few times. The rearrangement links TRBV7-5 to TRBJ2-7; no check of the table's D call, TRBD1, against the DNA was made. TRBV7-5 is labeled a pseudogene. The CDR3 is 15 residues long. CDR3 region: CVRSLGQGQSYEQYF. The CDR3 nucleotides read TGTGTCAGAAGCCTGGGACAGGGGCAATCCTACGAGCAGTACTTC.

The genes are TRBV11-2 and TRBJ1-2, with D unresolved. V was trimmed by 4 bases and J by 5 bases, leaving 11 bases between them. From germline, CDR1 is SGHAT and CDR2 FQNNGV. CDR3 length equals 13 residues. The CDR3 sequence: CASSSGSWYGYTF. CDR3 DNA: TGTGCCAGCAGCTCAGGATCTTGGTATGGCTACACCTTC.

This clone appeared a few times. The rearrangement uses TRBV6-6 and TRBJ2-7; TRBD1 matches at 8 bases. J gave up 3 bases and V 6 bases, and 4 bases lay outside the gene matches. CDR3 size: 13 residues. Germline CDR1 is MNHNY and CDR2 is SVGAGI (reference sequence). CDR3 sequence: CASSQDRDYEQYF. DNA of the CDR3: TGTGCCAGCAGCCAGGACAGGGACTACGAGCAGTACTTC.

This sequence joins TRBV5-1 and TRBJ1-3; a weak D match, TRBD1 (5 bases). CDR1 and CDR2 (germline): SGHRS, YFSETQ. Trimming removed 0 bases from V and 8 bases from J, with 15 bases in between. CDR3 length: 15 residues. The CDR3 DNA reads TGCGCCAGCAGCTTGGGCGCAGGGTTGGTCGACACCATATATTTT. As protein: CASSLGAGLVDTIYF.

The genes are TRBV19 and TRBJ1-5; TRBD1 might be the D (5 bases). Trimming shortened V by 3 bases and J by 2 bases, and 11 bases separated the two germline ends. The length of the CDR3 is 15 residues. Looked up from germline, CDR1 is LNHDA and CDR2 is SQIVND (reference sequence). The CDR3 is CASSMGGGGNQPQHF. The DNA for the CDR3 is TGTGCCAGTAGTATGGGGGGAGGCGGCAATCAGCCCCAGCATTTT.

The chain recombines TRBV5-1 with TRBJ1-1; TRBD1 matches 10 bases. Germline-derived CDR1 and CDR2 are SGHRS and YFSETQ. The CDR3 sequence is 14 residues long. Trimming at V came to 4 bases and at J to 5 bases, leaving 5 bases not matched to a gene. The CDR3 here is CASSLDRGRTEAFF. CDR3 nucleotides: TGCGCCAGCAGCCTGGACAGGGGGAGGACTGAAGCTTTCTTT.

This clone was picked up a small number of times. This chain uses TRBV6-1 with TRBJ1-5; TRBD1 matches 7 bases. CDR1 is MNHNS, CDR2 SASEGT, per germline. The CDR3 is 15 amino acids. After removal of 9 bases from V and 0 bases from J, the junction contained 8 bases not matched to a gene. CDR3 sequence: CASTPGTDSNQPQHF. CDR3 coding DNA: TGTGCCAGTACTCCCGGGACAGATAGCAATCAGCCCCAGCATTTT.